This entry lists 27 T cell receptor beta chains sequenced from one sample in a study of control samples from healthy donors and cancer patients (dated by TCRdb to the early 2020s). The library came from the immunoSEQ multiplex PCR assay. TCRdb holds this immuneACCESS table with in-frame rearrangements only. Some clones are missing; in checked studies, unresolved V genes explain under half, and the rest has no known cause. Counted in this sample were tens of thousands of clones; approximately 87% of them appeared once. The ten largest clones add up to approximately 11% of the sample. Source material: PBMCs. Receptors were obtained from a woman aged 60 to 75 with lung cancer.

This chain connects TRBV30 to TRBJ1-1; the D is unclear. The germline V gene has CDR1 GTSNPN and CDR2 SVGIG (reference sequence). V lost 3 bases to trimming and J lost 1 base, with 9 bases between them. This CDR3 comprises 13 residues. As DNA, the CDR3 is TGTGCCTGGAGGTCAGGCCAGAACACTGAAGCTTTCTTT. As protein: CAWRSGQNTEAFF.

The gene calls are TRBV5-4 and TRBJ1-6; TRBD1 matches at 11 bases. CDR3 size: 18 residues. Losses at the gene ends were 3 bases for V and 8 bases for J; bases not matched to a gene: 13. CDR1 is SGHNT and CDR2 is YYREEE in the germline V gene (reference sequence). CDR3 sequence reads: CASSSSQDRGLGHSPLHF. As DNA, the CDR3 is TGTGCCAGCAGCTCTTCACAGGACAGGGGGCTTGGGCATTCACCCCTCCACTTT.

The rearrangement joins TRBV4-1 to TRBJ2-5, with no clear D. This CDR3 is built from 13 residues. Germline V CDR1 and CDR2: MGHRA, YSYEKL. Trimming removed 1 base from V and 2 bases from J, with 5 bases in between. The CDR3 nucleotides are TGCGCCAGCAGCCAAGGGAATCAAGAGACCCAGTACTTC. Translation gives CASSQGNQETQYF.

The chain uses TRBV10-3 and TRBJ1-5, with 8 bases lining up with TRBD1. CDR3 length equals 15 residues. The trim removed 6 bases at V and 1 base at J, leaving 5 bases unmatched. The germline V gene has CDR1 ENHRY and CDR2 SYGVKD. CDR3 coding DNA: TGTGCCATCAGCCCCGGACAGGGCAGCAATCAGCCCCAGCATTTT. This translates into CAISPGQGSNQPQHF.

In its sample, this clone was seen a few times. The J gene is TRBJ1-3, the V gene TRBV6-4; D uncertain. The CDR3 sequence is 16 residues long. V was cut by 5 bases and J by 0 bases, with 14 bases left in between. Per the germline V gene, CDR1 is MRHNA and CDR2 is SNTAGT. The CDR3 DNA reads TGTGCCAGCAGTAAGTTGCGAGGCCACTCTGGAAACACCATATATTTT. Its protein is CASSKLRGHSGNTIYF.

V is TRBV4-1 and J is TRBJ1-2, with 7 positions matching TRBD1. This CDR3 region has 18 residues. Germline trimming cut 1 base from V and 0 bases from J; bases unmatched to any gene: 11. CDR1 is MGHRA and CDR2 is YSYEKL in the germline V gene. CDR3: CASSQGTGAITPNYGYTF. The CDR3 nucleotides are TGCGCCAGCAGCCAAGGTACAGGGGCGATAACCCCTAACTATGGCTACACCTTC.

The chain combines TRBV7-9 with TRBJ2-7; D ambiguous. Trimming took off 2 bases at V and 3 bases at J, with 5 bases between the two ends. Germline CDR1 is SEHNR and CDR2 is FQNEAQ (reference sequence). CDR3 length: 12 residues. For the CDR3, the DNA is TGTGCCAGCAGCTTATCGGGCTACGAGCAGTACTTC. This translates into CASSLSGYEQYF.

The V and J genes are TRBV7-8 and TRBJ2-7; 12 bases line up with TRBD2. J was trimmed by 0 bases and V by 6 bases; bases with no gene match: 3. CDR1 and CDR2 from the germline V gene are SGHVS and FQNEAQ. This CDR3 contains 15 residues. CDR3 protein: CASRPSGGASYEQYF. The CDR3 DNA sequence: TGTGCCAGCAGACCTAGCGGGGGGGCCTCCTACGAGCAGTACTTC.

This clone was found once. V is TRBV27 and J is TRBJ2-7; weak D call: TRBD2 (6 bases). V dropped 7 bases and J dropped 2 bases, with 18 bases sitting between them. This CDR3 comprises 15 residues. Germline V gene sequence: CDR1 MNHEY, CDR2 SMNVEV (reference sequence). In nucleotides, the CDR3 is TGTGCCAGCAAATTTGGCGGGGTCGGTCCCTACGAGCAGTACTTC. As protein: CASKFGGVGPYEQYF.

The genes are TRBV12-3 or TRBV12-4 and TRBJ1-2; possibly TRBD1 for D (5 bases). Trimming removed 6 bases from V and 6 bases from J, with 11 bases in between. CDR3 length: 12 amino acids. CDR3 nucleotide sequence: TGTGCCAGCAGCAAAAACAGGAATGGCTACACCTTC. It specifies CASSKNRNGYTF.

V and J are TRBV6-5 and TRBJ2-7; 7 positions agree with TRBD2. The CDR3 runs to 15 residues. J gave up 1 base and V 4 bases, and 7 bases lay outside the gene matches. In germline, CDR1 is MNHEY, CDR2 SVGAGI. Here the CDR3 reads CASSSPGRSSYEQYF. The CDR3 nucleotides are TGTGCCAGCAGTTCCCCCGGGAGGAGTTCCTACGAGCAGTACTTC.

CDR3 residues: CASSEEGGGIWDTQYF. CDR3 DNA: TGTGCCAGCAGTGAAGAAGGGGGGGGGATATGGGATACGCAGTATTTT. V gene TRBV6-1 combines with J gene TRBJ2-3; a possible D gene is TRBD2 (7 bases). Trimming took 1 base from V and 6 from J, leaving 17 bases between them. This CDR3 region has 16 residues. Germline values: CDR1 MNHNS, CDR2 SASEGT.

This chain links TRBV5-1 with TRBJ2-1; the D gene is possibly TRBD2 (6 bases). Germline CDR1 is SGHRS and CDR2 is YFSETQ. V lost 2 bases to trimming and J lost 3 bases, with 15 bases between them. CDR3 length: 16 residues. DNA of the CDR3: TGCGCCAGCAGCTTTGCCCTAGCGTACCACTACAATGAGCAGTTCTTC. It is translated as CASSFALAYHYNEQFF.

The chain combines TRBV11-2 with TRBJ2-7; 7 nucleotides match TRBD1. Germline assignment: CDR1 SGHAT and CDR2 FQNNGV. V shed 1 base, J shed 4 bases, and the junction held 16 bases outside the gene matches. This CDR3 is 18 amino acids long. CDR3 sequence reads: CASSLVGASRGRRYEQYF. In nucleotides, the CDR3 is TGTGCCAGCAGCTTAGTAGGGGCGTCTAGGGGGCGAAGATACGAGCAGTACTTC.

Remarks on this clone: In the same sample, other DNA sequences code for this CDR3. The rearrangement joins TRBV6-1 to TRBJ2-3; no reliable D call. Germline CDR1 is MNHNS and CDR2 is SASEGT. Trimming took off 0 bases at V and 3 bases at J, with 1 base between the two ends. This CDR3 contains 12 residues. CDR3 loop: CASSEATDTQYF. CDR3 nucleotides: TGTGCCAGCAGTGAAGCTACAGATACGCAGTATTTT.

The gene calls are TRBV6-6 and TRBJ2-1; TRBD1 agrees at 10 bases. The germline V gene encodes CDR1 MNHNY and CDR2 SVGAGI (reference sequence). The CDR3 consists of 15 residues. V gave up 5 bases and J gave up 5 bases; unmatched junction bases: 6. CDR3 amino acids: CASSSRDRGNNEQFF. Written as DNA, the CDR3 is TGTGCCAGCAGTAGCCGGGACAGGGGAAACAATGAGCAGTTCTTC.

The gene calls are TRBV7-3 and TRBJ2-3, with D possibly being TRBD2 (5 bases). The CDR3 has 15 amino acids. With 5 bases removed from V and 0 bases from J, the gap between germline ends came to 12 bases. Looked up from germline, CDR1 is SGHTA and CDR2 is FQGTGA. CDR3 protein: CASSQSGGSTDTQYF. The CDR3 nucleotides are TGTGCCAGCAGCCAGTCGGGCGGGAGCACAGATACGCAGTATTTT.

The rearrangement links TRBV6-5 to TRBJ2-7; D uncertain. The ends were cut back, 6 bases at V and 2 bases at J, with 11 bases in the middle. Germline lookup yields CDR1 MNHEY and CDR2 SVGAGI. This CDR3 has 13 residues. Here the CDR3 DNA reads TGTGCCAGCAGAACCGGGCCCACCTACGAGCAGTACTTC. Protein product: CASRTGPTYEQYF.

The rearrangement links TRBV5-1 to TRBJ2-1; unclear D gene. Trimming left V 1 base short and J 4 bases short, with 12 bases between. In germline, CDR1 is SGHRS, CDR2 YFSETQ. The CDR3 consists of 15 residues. As DNA, the CDR3 is TGCGCCAGCAGCTTGTTGAGCGAGGATTACAATGAGCAGTTCTTC. Translation gives CASSLLSEDYNEQFF.

The chain employs TRBV11-2 and TRBJ1-4; 7 bases align to TRBD1. Germline CDR1 SGHAT, CDR2 FQNNGV. The CDR3 loop spans 15 amino acids. J lost 5 bases, V lost 5 bases, and 8 bases had no gene match. CDR3 amino acids: CASSQAWTGNEKLFF. CDR3 DNA: TGTGCCAGCAGCCAAGCGTGGACAGGAAATGAAAAACTGTTTTTT. Complete variable domain (other parts from reference TRBV11-2 and TRBJ1-4): EAGVAQSPRYKIIEKRQSVAFWCNPISGHATLYWYQQILGQGPKLLIQFQNNGVVDDSQLPKDRFSAERLKGVDSTLKIQPAKLEDSAVYLCASSQAWTGNEKLFFGSGTQLSVL.

J is TRBJ1-5 and V is TRBV6-5; 7 positions agree with TRBD1. With 7 bases clipped from V and 6 bases from J, the junction kept 9 bases outside the gene matches. This CDR3 spans 14 amino acids. Germline V gene lookup returns CDR1 MNHEY and CDR2 SVGAGI. CDR3 sequence reads: CASKEGAGGQPQHF. The DNA for the CDR3 is TGTGCCAGCAAGGAGGGGGCAGGTGGTCAGCCCCAGCATTTT.

V and J are TRBV5-1 and TRBJ1-4; a weak D match, TRBD1 (6 bases). The CDR3 has 14 residues. Germline values: CDR1 SGHRS, CDR2 YFSETQ. Trimming took 1 base from V and 5 from J, leaving 9 bases between them. The CDR3 protein is CASSLQGRNEKLFF. CDR3 DNA sequence: TGCGCCAGCAGCTTGCAGGGGCGCAATGAAAAACTGTTTTTT.

This rearrangement joins TRBV3-1 (or the pseudogene TRBV3-2) to TRBJ2-3; 9 bases are a match to TRBD2. The J segment lost 10 bases and the V segment lost 4 bases, leaving 6 bases of the junction unmatched. This CDR3 has 13 amino acids. Germline V lookup: CDR1 LGHDT, CDR2 YNNKEL (reference sequence). This CDR3 is CASSRNSGSSQYF. The DNA for the CDR3 is TGTGCCAGCAGCCGAAATAGCGGGAGTTCGCAGTATTTT.

The count of this clone is one. The chain carries TRBV15 and TRBJ1-1, with no clear D. The CDR3 sequence is 12 residues long. V dropped 0 bases and J dropped 10 bases, with 9 bases sitting between them. Germline CDR1 is LNHNV and CDR2 is YYDKDF (reference sequence). CDR3 residues: CATSRDTARAFF. Written as DNA, the CDR3 is TGTGCCACCAGCAGAGATACAGCCAGAGCTTTCTTT.

The chain couples TRBV18 to TRBJ2-4; weak D call: TRBD1 (5 bases). Trimming pared 3 bases from V and 8 bases from J, leaving 8 bases between. The germline gives CDR1 KGHSH, CDR2 LQKENI. This CDR3 has 12 amino acids. The DNA for the CDR3 is TGTGCCAGCTCACCCATAGGGGACATTCAGTACTTC. This translates into CASSPIGDIQYF.

The rearrangement links TRBV9 to TRBJ2-3, with unresolved D. Germline V gene sequence: CDR1 SGDLS, CDR2 YYNGEE. V gave up 0 bases and J gave up 2 bases, with 13 bases separating them. This CDR3 is built from 16 residues. Written as DNA, the CDR3 is TGTGCCAGCAGCGTAGGTCCCCAATCGTTCACAGATACGCAGTATTTT. This encodes CASSVGPQSFTDTQYF.

The rearrangement links TRBV28 to TRBJ2-5; 8 nucleotides line up with TRBD2. This CDR3 contains 14 residues. CDR1 MDHEN and CDR2 SYDVKM come from the germline V gene. With 7 bases clipped from V and 0 bases from J, the junction kept 4 bases outside the gene matches. In nucleotides, the CDR3 is TGTGCCAGCAATCCGGGAGGGTACCAAGAGACCCAGTACTTC. Protein product: CASNPGGYQETQYF. Using reference TRBV28 and TRBJ2-5 for the parts outside the CDR3, the full variable domain is DVKVTQSSRYLVKRTGEKVFLECVQDMDHENMFWYRQDPGLGLRLIYFSYDVKMKEKGDIPEGYSVSREKKERFSLILESASTNQTSMYLCASNPGGYQETQYFGPGTRLLVL.